One and the same sample provided the 26 T cell receptor beta chains below, sequenced in a study of T cell changes during pregnancy in multiple sclerosis. Generated by immunoSEQ multiplex PCR, the TCRdb table keeps only in-frame clones and is missing some. The sample carries more than 80,000 clones, more than 90% recorded once. Sequencing was performed on peripheral blood, taken in the second trimester of pregnancy. These receptors all come from a female donor with multiple sclerosis, enrolled in a pregnancy study.

The gene calls are TRBV27 and TRBJ2-1; D perhaps matches TRBD1 (6 bases). V lost 7 bases and J 4 bases, leaving 11 bases between the germline ends. Germline V gene sequence: CDR1 MNHEY, CDR2 SMNVEV (reference sequence). The CDR3 runs to 13 residues. The CDR3 bases are TGTGCCAGCACCACCGGGACATACAATGAGCAGTTCTTC. It yields the protein CASTTGTYNEQFF.

The rearrangement links TRBV28 to TRBJ2-3; 13 positions agree with TRBD2. J gave up 2 bases and V 5 bases, and 10 bases lay outside the gene matches. Germline lookup yields CDR1 MDHEN and CDR2 SYDVKM. This CDR3 is 18 amino acids long. The CDR3 DNA reads TGTGCCAGCAGTCTCCGGACTAGCGGGAGATCCCACACAGATACGCAGTATTTT. The encoded protein is CASSLRTSGRSHTDTQYF.

The CDR3 loop reads CASSGDRGQIGELFF. CDR3 DNA sequence: TGTGCCAGCAGTGGAGACAGGGGGCAAATCGGGGAGCTGTTTTTT. The chain joins TRBV25-1 to TRBJ2-2; TRBD1 aligns across 10 bases. The CDR3 loop spans 15 amino acids. V shed 4 bases and J 7 bases; nucleotides not matched to a gene: 6. Looked up from germline, CDR1 is MGHDK and CDR2 is SYGVNS.

The V gene is TRBV19, the J gene TRBJ1-2; 7 positions match TRBD1. The CDR3 runs 17 residues. The J segment lost 5 bases and the V segment lost 4 bases, leaving 16 bases of the junction unmatched. In germline, CDR1 is LNHDA, CDR2 SQIVND (reference sequence). CDR3 in amino acids: CASSNPFDRAWRYGYTF. Here the CDR3 DNA reads TGTGCCAGTAGTAACCCCTTCGACAGGGCTTGGCGATATGGCTACACCTTC.

J is TRBJ1-3 and V is TRBV30, with D possibly matching TRBD1 (6 bases). Germline loops: CDR1 GTSNPN, CDR2 SVGIG (reference sequence). Trimming left V 3 bases short and J 4 bases short, with 16 bases between. The CDR3 totals 15 residues. The CDR3 spells CAWSLRTGIGNTIYF. CDR3 coding DNA: TGTGCCTGGAGCCTTAGAACAGGGATAGGAAACACCATATATTTT.

This clone showed up just once. The chain is built from TRBV7-6 and TRBJ2-3, with 11 bases identical to TRBD2. V shed 5 bases, J shed 2 bases, and the junction held 6 bases outside the gene matches. The CDR3 has 16 residues. Germline assignment: CDR1 SGHVS and CDR2 FNYEAQ. The CDR3 coding sequence is TGTGCCAGCAGCCTGATAGCGGGAGGGATCACAGATACGCAGTATTTT. It codes for CASSLIAGGITDTQYF.

The chain recombines TRBV5-1 with TRBJ1-2; 8 bases map to TRBD1. Germline trimming cut 0 bases from V and 2 bases from J; bases unmatched to any gene: 3. The CDR3 is 15 amino acids. Germline assignment: CDR1 SGHRS and CDR2 YFSETQ. The CDR3 DNA sequence: TGCGCCAGCAGCTTGGTGGGACAGGAAAACTATGGCTACACCTTC. Translated, it gives CASSLVGQENYGYTF.

CDR3 protein: CASSYSHNEKLFF. The CDR3 coding sequence is TGTGCCAGCAGTTACTCCCATAATGAAAAACTGTTTTTT. This chain links TRBV6-5 with TRBJ1-4; D call uncertain. V gave up 0 bases and J gave up 4 bases, with 3 bases separating them. The CDR3 covers 13 residues. From germline, CDR1 is MNHEY and CDR2 SVGAGI.

The chain combines TRBV18 with TRBJ1-2, with TRBD1 identical over 8 bases. Germline V gene data show CDR1 as KGHSH and CDR2 as LQKENI. V trimming: 2 bases; J trimming: 4 bases; junction bases outside the gene matches: 9. CDR3 length: 16 residues. CDR3 amino acids: CASSPKTGGSGYGYTF. The CDR3 DNA reads TGTGCCAGCTCACCAAAAACAGGGGGGAGCGGCTATGGCTACACCTTC.

The chain combines TRBV2 with TRBJ2-1; no clear D gene. The CDR3 has 13 residues. V was pared by 1 base and J by 9 bases, with 10 bases between. Germline V gives CDR1 SNHLY, CDR2 FYNNEI. The CDR3 sequence is CASSEGGNREQFF. The DNA for the CDR3 is TGTGCCAGCAGTGAAGGTGGCAATCGTGAGCAGTTCTTC.

The chain uses TRBV27 and TRBJ2-7; TRBD1 aligns across 8 bases. The germline gives CDR1 MNHEY, CDR2 SMNVEV (reference sequence). The CDR3 has 16 residues. V was clipped by 4 bases and J by 5 bases; unmatched bases: 13. The CDR3 region has the DNA TGTGCCAGCAGTTCCCTAATGACAGGGGAGTTTCACGAGCAGTACTTC. As protein: CASSSLMTGEFHEQYF.

The chain carries TRBV2 and TRBJ2-7; 13 bases agree with TRBD2. In germline, CDR1 is SNHLY, CDR2 FYNNEI. CDR3 size: 19 residues. V shed 5 bases, J shed 2 bases, and the junction held 15 bases outside the gene matches. The chain's CDR3 is CASSLSTTSGRFPTYEQYF. DNA for the CDR3: TGTGCCAGCAGTCTTTCAACGACTAGCGGGAGGTTCCCGACCTACGAGCAGTACTTC.

The V call is TRBV6-1, the J call TRBJ2-7; D is perhaps TRBD2 (6 bases). V lost 6 bases, J lost 0 bases, and 12 bases lay in between. The CDR3 is 14 amino acids. CDR1 is MNHNS and CDR2 is SASEGT in the germline V gene. The CDR3 DNA is TGTGCCAGCAGCGGGACTTCTAGCTCCTACGAGCAGTACTTC. Translated: CASSGTSSSYEQYF.

The V gene is TRBV14, the J gene TRBJ2-4, with TRBD2 matching 10 bases. V gave up 0 bases and J gave up 2 bases; unmatched junction bases: 10. CDR1 is SGHDN and CDR2 is FVKESK in the germline V gene. This CDR3 contains 19 residues. In nucleotides, the CDR3 is TGTGCCAGCAGCCAAGATCCAGCGGGAGGGAGGTCGACCAAAAACATTCAGTACTTC. Its protein product is CASSQDPAGGRSTKNIQYF.

The chain recombines TRBV14 with TRBJ2-1, with 7 bases aligning to TRBD2. Per germline, CDR1 SGHDN and CDR2 FVKESK. The junction had 6 bases not matched to a gene; V was cut back by 2 bases and J by 5 bases. This CDR3 has 15 amino acids. The CDR3 coding sequence is TGTGCCAGCAGCCAACTCGGGAGGAGCGACAATGAGCAGTTCTTC. The encoded protein is CASSQLGRSDNEQFF.

This clone was seen a single time. The chain is built from TRBV19 and TRBJ2-7; weak D call: TRBD1 (6 bases). Trimming removed 5 bases at V and 6 bases at J, with 11 bases between. Germline loops: CDR1 LNHDA, CDR2 SQIVND (reference sequence). The length of the CDR3 is 12 residues. CDR3: CASSSTGLEQYF. The CDR3 DNA reads as TGTGCCAGTAGTTCAACAGGGCTCGAGCAGTACTTC.

The CDR3 DNA is TGTGCCAGCAGGGGGCCCAGTAGAGTACAGCCCCAGCATTTT. This gives the protein CASRGPSRVQPQHF. The chain recombines TRBV2 with TRBJ1-5, with D tentatively TRBD1 (5 bases). V was pared by 6 bases and J by 7 bases, with 16 bases between. CDR1 is SNHLY and CDR2 is FYNNEI in the germline V gene. The CDR3 has 14 residues.

This clone appeared once. The chain has TRBV27 and TRBJ1-1, with 8 bases that match TRBD1. The trim removed 6 bases at V and 0 bases at J, leaving 6 bases unmatched. The CDR3 totals 15 residues. Germline V CDR1 and CDR2: MNHEY, SMNVEV (reference sequence). The CDR3 reads CASREDRAMNTEAFF. Here the CDR3 DNA reads TGTGCCAGCAGGGAGGACAGGGCTATGAACACTGAAGCTTTCTTT.

The chain is built from TRBV25-1 and TRBJ2-1, with a weak D call TRBD1 (6 bases). Trimming stripped 4 bases from V and 4 bases from J, with 8 bases between. CDR1 and CDR2 from the germline V gene are MGHDK and SYGVNS. The CDR3 runs 13 residues. The CDR3 is CASSGTVYNEQFF. In DNA form, the CDR3 reads TGTGCCAGCAGTGGGACAGTTTACAATGAGCAGTTCTTC.

The chain couples TRBV5-1 to TRBJ2-1; possible D gene TRBD2, 5 bases. CDR3 size: 15 residues. Germline lookup yields CDR1 SGHRS and CDR2 YFSETQ. V gave up 1 base and J gave up 3 bases, with 11 bases separating them. CDR3 bases: TGCGCCAGCAGCTTGTACGGGAATGACTACAATGAGCAGTTCTTC. Residues: CASSLYGNDYNEQFF. Variable domain in full (rest from reference TRBV5-1 and TRBJ2-1): KAGVTQTPRYLIKTRGQQVTLSCSPISGHRSVSWYQQTPGQGLQFLFEYFSETQRNKGNFPGRFSGRQFSNSRSEMNVSTLELGDSALYLCASSLYGNDYNEQFFGPGTRLTVL.

This CDR3 is CASSLYGSGRSWGGNEQFF. As DNA, the CDR3 is TGTGCCAGCAGCTTGTATGGTAGCGGGAGGTCCTGGGGGGGCAATGAGCAGTTCTTC. This rearrangement joins TRBV5-4 to TRBJ2-1; TRBD2 agrees at 10 bases. V dropped 1 base and J dropped 6; count of bases not matched to a gene: 16. Germline V gene sequence: CDR1 SGHNT, CDR2 YYREEE (reference sequence). This CDR3 region has 19 residues.

The chain uses TRBV18 and TRBJ1-1; D gene uncertain. CDR1 KGHSH and CDR2 LQKENI come from the germline V gene. This CDR3 has 12 amino acids. V was shortened by 2 bases and J by 7 bases, with 8 bases between the two germline ends. The CDR3 sequence: CASSPAKLEAFF. CDR3 DNA sequence: TGTGCCAGCTCACCAGCAAAGCTTGAAGCTTTCTTT.

This chain joins TRBV9 and TRBJ1-2, with D possibly being TRBD1 (6 bases). Germline assignment: CDR1 SGDLS and CDR2 YYNGEE. The CDR3 runs 17 residues. Trimming took 0 bases from V and 2 from J, leaving 17 bases between them. The CDR3 nucleotides are TGTGCCAGCAGCGTAGCACTCCCGGGACAAACCAACTATGGCTACACCTTC. This translates into CASSVALPGQTNYGYTF.

This chain uses TRBV19 with TRBJ1-5, with a tentative D call TRBD1 (5 bases). Trimming cost V 3 bases and J 5 bases, with 14 bases left between them. From germline, CDR1 is LNHDA and CDR2 SQIVND (reference sequence). This CDR3 region has 15 residues. CDR3: CASSIDRSEYQPQHF. CDR3 DNA: TGTGCCAGTAGTATTGACAGATCTGAGTATCAGCCCCAGCATTTT.

CDR3 residues: CASSYESPVRGYGYTF. CDR3 DNA: TGTGCCAGCAGTTATGAATCTCCGGTTCGCGGCTATGGCTACACCTTC. The chain is built from TRBV6-5 and TRBJ1-2; D uncertain. The CDR3 sequence is 16 residues long. Germline-derived CDR1 and CDR2 are MNHEY and SVGAGI. Trimming stripped 3 bases from V and 4 bases from J, with 18 bases between.

The chain has TRBV28 and TRBJ2-5; perhaps TRBD2 as D (6 bases). The CDR3 loop spans 11 amino acids. Germline V gene sequence: CDR1 MDHEN, CDR2 SYDVKM. The ends were cut back, 2 bases at V and 10 bases at J, with 8 bases in the middle. The CDR3 protein is CASSLQRVQYF. The CDR3 nucleotides are TGTGCCAGCAGTTTACAGCGGGTCCAGTACTTC.